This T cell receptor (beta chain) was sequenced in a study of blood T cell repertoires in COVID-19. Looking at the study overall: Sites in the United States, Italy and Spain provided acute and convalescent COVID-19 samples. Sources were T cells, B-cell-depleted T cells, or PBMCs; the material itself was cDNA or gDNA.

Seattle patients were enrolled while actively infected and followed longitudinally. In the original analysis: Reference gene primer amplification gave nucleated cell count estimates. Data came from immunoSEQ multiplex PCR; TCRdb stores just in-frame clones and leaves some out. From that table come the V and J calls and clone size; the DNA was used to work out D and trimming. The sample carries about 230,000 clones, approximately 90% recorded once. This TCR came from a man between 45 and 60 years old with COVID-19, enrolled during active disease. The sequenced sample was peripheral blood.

The CDR3 bases are TGTGCCACCAGTGATTCCGTGACAGGATCCGGGGAGCTGTTTTTT. As protein: CATSDSVTGSGELFF. This chain joins TRBV24-1 and TRBJ2-2, with a weak D call TRBD1 (6 bases). CDR3 length: 15 residues. Trimming shortened V by 2 bases and J by 6 bases, and 12 bases separated the two germline ends. The V gene's germline CDR1 is KGHDR and CDR2 SFDVKD.